Below, one TCR beta chain is given with its context. No cognate antigen has been identified for it. The record has no base qualities; no much larger clone is one base away. The entry originates in a study of blood T cell repertoires in COVID-19 (dated by TCRdb to 2018 to 2021). With regard to the full study: The collaborator samples originated in the United States, Italy and Spain and spanned the acute and convalescent phases of COVID-19. The material from the prospective study consisted of cDNA or gDNA derived from T cells, B-cell-depleted T cells, or PBMCs. Where available, HLA class I and class II types were obtained from metadata supplied by the sample provider rather than from assay-based typing. Samples came from the ongoing ImmuneRACE study (first 160 participants) plus 1,254 subjects from 6 global collaborators. The sample metadata nearly always contained a de-identified subject ID, COVID-19 status, age in years and sex. The dataset comprised deeply sampled blood TCRbeta repertoires from subjects exposed to, actively infected with, or recovered from COVID-19. The repertoires were released in a freely available public database intended as a resource for research on the immune response to SARS-CoV-2. General study outcomes and caveats: The amount of clinical and demographic metadata varied by source and participant and was provided uncurated.

After removal of 0 bases from V and 0 bases from J, the junction retains 4 bases not matched to a gene. The CDR3, cysteine through phenylalanine, is 17 amino acids long. Of all the DNA, just the CDR3 is kept, 51 bases in frame from base 1. CDR1 and CDR2, looked up from the germline V gene, are SGHRS and YFSETQ. Collaborating institutions collected whole blood in K2EDTA tubes following their own protocols. Collaborator samples were shipped for TCRbeta analysis as frozen whole blood, isolated PBMCs, or DNA extracted from either sample type. The immunoSEQ Assay, a bias-controlled multiplex PCR, was used to amplify TCRbeta CDR3 regions from genomic DNA. As for how the authors treated the data: Nucleated cell counts per sample were estimated from amplification of reference gene primers within the assay. Sequence reads were collapsed and filtered to measure the absolute abundance of every unique TCRbeta CDR3 rearrangement. Productive Simpson clonality was computed per sample as the square root of Simpson's diversity index over productive rearrangements. What TCRdb holds here is the immuneACCESS table cut down to in-frame rearrangements. Part of the clones is not present; checked against another copy, under half of the missing clones reflect an unresolved V gene, and the others are unexplained. Clone size and V and J calls were adopted from that table, with D and trimming inferred from the DNA. The sample profile shows 35,000 to 45,000 clones; roughly 84% of them were found once. Roughly 30% of the sample is in the top ten clones.

The receptor was derived from an elderly woman with acute or convalescent COVID-19. Here the chain combines TRBV5-1 and TRBJ2-2, with 8 bases in between that match TRBD2. The material sequenced was peripheral blood. The CDR3 has the sequence CASSLGTGGTNTGELFF. The DNA is TGCGCCAGCAGCTTGGGGACGGGAGGGACGAACACCGGGGAGCTGTTTTTT.